These T cell receptor beta chains were read from a single sample in a study of blood T cell repertoires in COVID-19. The method was immunoSEQ multiplex PCR; TCRdb's version includes in-frame clones alone and lacks a portion of them. The table includes around 140,000 clones, about three quarters detected once. The sequencing input was peripheral blood. The origin of the receptors is a woman in her 50s with active or convalescent COVID-19. CDR3s include the opening cysteine and the closing phenylalanine or tryptophan. D genes are given only for firm matches. Only some rows state a clone size, as once, few, many or a class for expanded clones.

CDR3: CASRMTGGAPEAFF
DNA: TGTGCCAGCAGGATGACAGGGGGCGCGCCTGAAGCTTTCTTT
J: TRBJ1-1
V: TRBV28
size: few
D: TRBD1

CDR3: CAWRGAFRRASGGYTF
DNA: TGTGCCTGGAGGGGGGCGTTCAGGCGCGCTTCGGGAGGCTACACCTTC
J: TRBJ1-2
V: TRBV30
size: -
D: -

CDR3: CASSLSRRDIRTDTQYF
DNA: TGTGCCAGCAGTTTATCCCGACGGGACATACGGACAGATACGCAGTATTTT
J: TRBJ2-3
V: TRBV28
size: -
D: -

CDR3: CASSPPDRVGYTF
DNA: TGTGCCAGCTCACCGCCCGACAGGGTTGGCTACACCTTC
J: TRBJ1-2
V: TRBV18
size: once
D: TRBD1

CDR3: CASSVGIQRGNTGELFF
DNA: TGTGCCAGCAGCGTGGGAATCCAGCGGGGGAACACCGGGGAGCTGTTTTTT
J: TRBJ2-2
V: TRBV5-6
size: -
D: TRBD2

CDR3: CASSQTRDTAAFF
DNA: TGTGCCAGCAGCCAGACCCGTGACACCGCAGCTTTCTTT
J: TRBJ1-1
V: TRBV3-1/TRBV3-2
size: -
D: -

CDR3: CASGTSGRVFF
DNA: TGTGCCAGCGGGACTAGCGGGAGGGTGTTCTTC
J: TRBJ2-1
V: TRBV28
size: -
D: TRBD2

CDR3: CASSHLNSREQYF
DNA: TGTGCCAGCAGCCATTTAAATTCGCGTGAGCAGTACTTC
J: TRBJ2-7
V: TRBV3-1/TRBV3-2
size: few
D: -

CDR3: CASSLESFFGYTF
DNA: TGTGCCAGCAGCTTAGAATCCTTCTTTGGCTACACCTTC
J: TRBJ1-2
V: TRBV7-9
size: -
D: -

CDR3: CASSSDRGEGYGYTF
DNA: TGTGCCAGCAGTTCGGACAGGGGGGAGGGCTATGGCTACACCTTC
J: TRBJ1-2
V: TRBV28
size: once
D: TRBD1

CDR3: CASSTRAGGGNEQFF
DNA: TGTGCCAGCAGTACGAGGGCCGGAGGTGGTAATGAGCAGTTCTTC
J: TRBJ2-1
V: TRBV28
size: -
D: -

CDR3: CASSVTGTGINTEAFF
DNA: TGTGCCAGCAGTGTTACCGGGACAGGGATTAACACTGAAGCTTTCTTT
J: TRBJ1-1
V: TRBV25-1
size: -
D: TRBD1

CDR3: CAISEIVSGGQQYF
DNA: TGTGCCATCAGTGAGATCGTTAGCGGGGGGCAGCAGTACTTC
J: TRBJ2-7
V: TRBV10-3
size: -
D: TRBD2

CDR3: CASSPDRLAGGSEQFF
DNA: TGTGCCAGCTCACCGGATCGTCTAGCGGGCGGTAGTGAGCAGTTCTTC
J: TRBJ2-1
V: TRBV18
size: -
D: TRBD2

CDR3: CASSSMGRGATDTQYF
DNA: TGTGCCAGCAGCTCGATGGGTCGGGGAGCCACAGATACGCAGTATTTT
J: TRBJ2-3
V: TRBV7-3
size: -
D: -

CDR3: CASSPTGLSGYTF
DNA: TGTGCCAGCAGTCCTACAGGGTTAAGCGGCTACACCTTC
J: TRBJ1-2
V: TRBV28
size: -
D: -

CDR3: CASKGSGVTGELFF
DNA: TGTGCCAGCAAAGGTAGCGGGGTCACCGGGGAGCTGTTTTTT
J: TRBJ2-2
V: TRBV25-1
size: once
D: TRBD2

CDR3: CASSLFGTGDYEQYF
DNA: TGTGCCAGCAGTTTGTTCGGGACAGGCGACTACGAGCAGTACTTC
J: TRBJ2-7
V: TRBV28
size: -
D: TRBD1

CDR3: CASSPFNEQFF
DNA: TGTGCCAGCAGTCCCTTCAATGAGCAGTTCTTC
J: TRBJ2-1
V: TRBV6-5
size: -
D: -

CDR3: CASSFPAAARVRGNERVSEQFF
DNA: TGCGCCAGCAGCTTTCCCGCGGCGGCCAGGGTCAGGGGAAACGAACGCGTCAGTGAGCAGTTCTTC
J: TRBJ2-1
V: TRBV5-1
size: -
D: -

CDR3: CASSQDRASTDTQYF
DNA: TGTGCCAGCAGCCAAGACAGGGCAAGCACAGATACGCAGTATTTT
J: TRBJ2-3
V: TRBV7-9
size: few
D: TRBD1

CDR3: CASSVGQGANTEAFF
DNA: TGTGCCAGCAGCGTAGGACAGGGGGCGAACACTGAAGCTTTCTTT
J: TRBJ1-1
V: TRBV9
size: -
D: TRBD1

CDR3: CASSYSRIKSYEQYF
DNA: TGTGCCAGCAGTTACTCGCGGATTAAGTCCTACGAGCAGTACTTC
J: TRBJ2-7
V: TRBV6-2/TRBV6-3
size: -
D: -

CDR3: CASRSERVPRANYGYTF
DNA: TGTGCCAGCAGATCGGAGAGGGTCCCAAGGGCTAACTATGGCTACACCTTC
J: TRBJ1-2
V: TRBV11-2
size: -
D: -

CDR3: CASSLEGTGGVYSENTEAFF
DNA: TGCGCCAGCAGCTTGGAAGGGACAGGGGGTGTTTATAGCGAGAACACTGAAGCTTTCTTT
J: TRBJ1-1
V: TRBV5-1
size: -
D: TRBD1

CDR3: CASSVGTRSETQYF
DNA: TGTGCCAGCAGCGTAGGGACTAGATCGGAGACCCAGTACTTC
J: TRBJ2-5
V: TRBV9
size: -
D: TRBD2

CDR3: CASSPTEQETQYF
DNA: TGTGCCAGCAGCCCAACAGAGCAAGAGACCCAGTACTTC
J: TRBJ2-5
V: TRBV7-9
size: -
D: -

CDR3: CASSLQTGVTEAFF
DNA: TGCGCCAGCAGCTTACAAACGGGGGTAACTGAAGCTTTCTTT
J: TRBJ1-1
V: TRBV4-3
size: -
D: -

CDR3: CASSVALQGADTEAFF
DNA: TGTGCCAGCAGCGTAGCCCTACAGGGGGCGGACACTGAAGCTTTCTTT
J: TRBJ1-1
V: TRBV9
size: -
D: TRBD1

CDR3: CASSKEGDKTNYGYTF
DNA: TGTGCCAGCAGCAAAGAAGGGGACAAAACTAACTATGGCTACACCTTC
J: TRBJ1-2
V: TRBV21-1
size: -
D: -

CDR3: CASSDTGGAYGYTF
DNA: TGTGCCAGCAGCGACACAGGGGGCGCCTATGGCTACACCTTC
J: TRBJ1-2
V: TRBV5-6
size: -
D: TRBD1

CDR3: CATSSRGWDEKLFF
DNA: TGTGCCACCTCCTCCAGGGGTTGGGATGAAAAACTGTTTTTT
J: TRBJ1-4
V: TRBV19
size: -
D: -

CDR3: CASSPWTGANTEAFF
DNA: TGCGCCAGCAGCCCCTGGACAGGCGCTAACACTGAAGCTTTCTTT
J: TRBJ1-1
V: TRBV5-1
size: -
D: TRBD1

CDR3: CASSFATGGNGYTF
DNA: TGTGCCAGCAGTTTCGCGACAGGGGGCAATGGCTACACCTTC
J: TRBJ1-2
V: TRBV27
size: -
D: TRBD1

CDR3: CSVDGGGGTEAFF
DNA: TGCAGCGTTGATGGCGGGGGCGGGACTGAAGCTTTCTTT
J: TRBJ1-1
V: TRBV29-1
size: -
D: -

CDR3: CASSLGMGATYEQYF
DNA: TGTGCCAGCAGCTTAGGGATGGGAGCCACCTACGAGCAGTACTTC
J: TRBJ2-7
V: TRBV7-2
size: few
D: -

CDR3: CASSDRDRGFEKLFF
DNA: TGTGCCAGCAGCGACCGGGACAGGGGTTTTGAAAAACTGTTTTTT
J: TRBJ1-4
V: TRBV7-2
size: -
D: TRBD1

CDR3: CASSEFGRYSYGYTF
DNA: TGTGCCAGCAGTGAATTTGGCAGGTATAGCTATGGCTACACCTTC
J: TRBJ1-2
V: TRBV6-1
size: -
D: -

CDR3: CASSLAGRTNQPQHF
DNA: TGTGCCAGCAGCTTGGCCGGCAGGACTAATCAGCCCCAGCATTTT
J: TRBJ1-5
V: TRBV5-6
size: -
D: -

CDR3: CASSLLGGGGSTDTQYF
DNA: TGTGCCAGCAGCCTTCTCGGGGGCGGGGGAAGCACAGATACGCAGTATTTT
J: TRBJ2-3
V: TRBV11-2
size: -
D: -

CDR3: CAWSVQRRNTEAFF
DNA: TGTGCCTGGAGTGTACAACGGAGAAACACTGAAGCTTTCTTT
J: TRBJ1-1
V: TRBV30
size: -
D: -

CDR3: CASSGDSGARSYEQYF
DNA: TGTGCCAGCAGTGGGGATAGCGGGGCCCGCTCCTACGAGCAGTACTTC
J: TRBJ2-7
V: TRBV2
size: -
D: TRBD2

CDR3: CASSTTERGAYGYTF
DNA: TGTGCCAGCAGCACGACCGAGCGGGGAGCATATGGCTACACCTTC
J: TRBJ1-2
V: TRBV9
size: -
D: -

CDR3: CASSQGISATNEKLFF
DNA: TGTGCCAGCAGCCAAGGTATCTCTGCAACTAATGAAAAACTGTTTTTT
J: TRBJ1-4
V: TRBV4-2
size: -
D: -

CDR3: CASSHSLASGSPYNEQFF
DNA: TGTGCCAGTAGTCATTCCCTGGCTAGCGGGAGTCCTTACAATGAGCAGTTCTTC
J: TRBJ2-1
V: TRBV19
size: -
D: TRBD2

CDR3: CASSQDHTSGPAGDSDTQYF
DNA: TGCGCCAGCAGCCAAGATCACACTAGCGGACCGGCGGGAGACTCAGATACGCAGTATTTT
J: TRBJ2-3
V: TRBV4-3
size: -
D: TRBD2

CDR3: CASTPGQGFIWNEQFF
DNA: TGTGCCAGTACCCCCGGACAGGGGTTTATCTGGAATGAGCAGTTCTTC
J: TRBJ2-1
V: TRBV19
size: -
D: TRBD1

CDR3: CASSSGGQPQHF
DNA: TGTGCCAGCAGTTCCGGAGGTCAGCCCCAGCATTTT
J: TRBJ1-5
V: TRBV28
size: once
D: -

CDR3: CASSLWQENYGYTF
DNA: TGTGCCAGCAGTTTATGGCAGGAAAACTATGGCTACACCTTC
J: TRBJ1-2
V: TRBV28
size: -
D: -

CDR3: CASSTGTGAYNEQFF
DNA: TGTGCCAGTAGTACTGGGACAGGGGCCTACAATGAGCAGTTCTTC
J: TRBJ2-1
V: TRBV19
size: -
D: TRBD1

CDR3: CASSIAGRGSGNTIYF
DNA: TGTGCCAGTAGTATTGCGGGCAGGGGCTCTGGAAACACCATATATTTT
J: TRBJ1-3
V: TRBV19
size: -
D: -

CDR3: CASRQREARTDTQYF
DNA: TGTGCCAGCAGGCAGCGGGAGGCGCGCACAGATACGCAGTATTTT
J: TRBJ2-3
V: TRBV3-1/TRBV3-2
size: -
D: TRBD2

CDR3: CASSEGVMGYTF
DNA: TGTGCCAGCAGCGAAGGGGTGATGGGCTACACCTTC
J: TRBJ1-2
V: TRBV7-2
size: -
D: -

CDR3: CASSRGGEEDTQYF
DNA: TGTGCCAGCAGTCGGGGGGGCGAAGAAGATACGCAGTATTTT
J: TRBJ2-3
V: TRBV2
size: -
D: TRBD2

CDR3: CASRRVAGPYEQYF
DNA: TGTGCCAGCAGGCGGGTAGCGGGGCCCTACGAGCAGTACTTC
J: TRBJ2-7
V: TRBV27
size: -
D: TRBD2

CDR3: CASSPGLAGVQETQYF
DNA: TGTGCTAGCAGCCCGGGACTAGCGGGGGTACAAGAGACCCAGTACTTC
J: TRBJ2-5
V: TRBV7-7
size: -
D: TRBD2

CDR3: CASSLETAGFVNTEAFF
DNA: TGTGCCAGCAGCTTAGAAACCGCAGGGTTCGTGAACACTGAAGCTTTCTTT
J: TRBJ1-1
V: TRBV7-6
size: -
D: -

CDR3: CASRWGTEDGELFF
DNA: TGTGCCAGCAGATGGGGGACTGAGGACGGGGAGCTGTTTTTT
J: TRBJ2-2
V: TRBV7-2
size: -
D: -